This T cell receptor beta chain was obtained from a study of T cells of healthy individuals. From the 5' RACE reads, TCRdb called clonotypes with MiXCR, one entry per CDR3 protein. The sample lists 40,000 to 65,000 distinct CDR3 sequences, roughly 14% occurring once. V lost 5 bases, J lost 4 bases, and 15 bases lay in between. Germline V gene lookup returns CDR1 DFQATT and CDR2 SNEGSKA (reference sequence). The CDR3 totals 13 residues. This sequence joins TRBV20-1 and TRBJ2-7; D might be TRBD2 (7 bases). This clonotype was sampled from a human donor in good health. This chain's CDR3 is CSAWGGPLYEQYF. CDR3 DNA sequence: TGCAGTGCTTGGGGGGGGCCATTGTACGAGCAGTACTTC.